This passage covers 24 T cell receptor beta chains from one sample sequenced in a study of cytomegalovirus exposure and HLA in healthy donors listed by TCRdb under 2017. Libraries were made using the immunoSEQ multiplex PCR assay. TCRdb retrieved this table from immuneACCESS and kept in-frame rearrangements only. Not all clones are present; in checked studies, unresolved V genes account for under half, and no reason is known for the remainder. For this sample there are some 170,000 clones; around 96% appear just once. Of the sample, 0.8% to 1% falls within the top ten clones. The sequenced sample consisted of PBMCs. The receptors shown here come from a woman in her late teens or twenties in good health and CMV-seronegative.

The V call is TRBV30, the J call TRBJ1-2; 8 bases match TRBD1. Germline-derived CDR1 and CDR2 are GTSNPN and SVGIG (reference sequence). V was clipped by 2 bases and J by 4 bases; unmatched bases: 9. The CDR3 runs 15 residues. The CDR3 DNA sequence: TGTGCCTGGAGTTTGGGGACAGGTTGGGGCTATGGCTACACCTTC. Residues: CAWSLGTGWGYGYTF.

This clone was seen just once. CDR3 nucleotides: TGTGCCAGCAGCCGCAGGGCGGCGCGAGAGACCCAGTACTTC. As protein: CASSRRAARETQYF. The chain employs TRBV7-2 and TRBJ2-5; the D gene is possibly TRBD1 (5 bases). CDR3 length: 14 amino acids. V was cut by 5 bases and J by 4 bases, with 14 bases left in between. Germline V gene data show CDR1 as SGHTA and CDR2 as FQGNSA.

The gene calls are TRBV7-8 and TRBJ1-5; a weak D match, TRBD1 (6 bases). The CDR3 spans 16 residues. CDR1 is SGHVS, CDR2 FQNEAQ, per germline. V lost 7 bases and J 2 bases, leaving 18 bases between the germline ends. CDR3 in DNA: TGTGCCAGCACCAGAGGGGGGGGCTGGGGCAATCAGCCCCAGCATTTT. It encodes CASTRGGGWGNQPQHF. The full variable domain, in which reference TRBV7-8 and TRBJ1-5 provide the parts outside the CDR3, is GAGVSQSPRYKVAKRGQDVALRCDPISGHVSLFWYQQALGQGPEFLTYFQNEAQLDKSGLPSDRFFAERPEGSVSTLKIQRTQQEDSAVYLCASTRGGGWGNQPQHFGDGTRLSIL.

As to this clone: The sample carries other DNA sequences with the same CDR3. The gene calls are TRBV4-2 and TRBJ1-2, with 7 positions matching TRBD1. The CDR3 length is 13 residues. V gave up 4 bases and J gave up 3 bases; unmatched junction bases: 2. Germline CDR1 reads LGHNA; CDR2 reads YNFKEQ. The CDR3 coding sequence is TGTGCCAGCAGCCCAGGGGGAGACTATGGCTACACCTTC. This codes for CASSPGGDYGYTF.

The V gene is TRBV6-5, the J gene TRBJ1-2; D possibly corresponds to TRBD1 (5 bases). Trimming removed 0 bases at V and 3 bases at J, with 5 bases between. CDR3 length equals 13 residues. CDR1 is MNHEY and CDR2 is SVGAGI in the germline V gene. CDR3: CASSYSTDYGYTF. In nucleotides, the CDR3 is TGTGCCAGCAGTTACTCGACAGACTATGGCTACACCTTC.

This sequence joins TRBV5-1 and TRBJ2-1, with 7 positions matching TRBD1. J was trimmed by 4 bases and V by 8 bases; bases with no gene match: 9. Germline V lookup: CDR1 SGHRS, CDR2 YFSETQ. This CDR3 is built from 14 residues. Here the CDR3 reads CASSRDSLYNEQFF. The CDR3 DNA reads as TGCGCCAGTTCCCGGGACAGCCTTTACAATGAGCAGTTCTTC.

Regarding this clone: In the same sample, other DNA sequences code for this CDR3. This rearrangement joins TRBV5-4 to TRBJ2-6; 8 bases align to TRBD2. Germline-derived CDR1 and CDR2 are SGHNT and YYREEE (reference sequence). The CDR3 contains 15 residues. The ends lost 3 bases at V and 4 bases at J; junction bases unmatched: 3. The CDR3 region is CASSSGGTGANVLTF. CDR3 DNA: TGTGCCAGCAGCTCGGGGGGGACCGGGGCCAACGTCCTGACTTTC.

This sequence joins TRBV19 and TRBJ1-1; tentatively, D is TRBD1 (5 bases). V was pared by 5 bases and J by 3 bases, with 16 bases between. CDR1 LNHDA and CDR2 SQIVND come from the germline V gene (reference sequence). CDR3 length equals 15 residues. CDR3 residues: CASSFLEGLDTEAFF. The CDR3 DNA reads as TGTGCCAGTAGTTTTTTGGAGGGGTTGGACACTGAAGCTTTCTTT.

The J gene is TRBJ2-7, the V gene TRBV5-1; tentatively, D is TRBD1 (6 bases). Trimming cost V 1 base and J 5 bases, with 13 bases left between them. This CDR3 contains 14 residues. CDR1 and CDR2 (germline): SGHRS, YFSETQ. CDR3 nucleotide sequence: TGCGCCAGCAGCTTGTTGTCCACAGGGAACGAGCAGTACTTC. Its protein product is CASSLLSTGNEQYF.

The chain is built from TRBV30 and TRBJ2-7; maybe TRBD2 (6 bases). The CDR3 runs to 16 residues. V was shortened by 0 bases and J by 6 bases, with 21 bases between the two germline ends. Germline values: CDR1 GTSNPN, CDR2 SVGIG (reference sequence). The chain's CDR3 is CAWSVRGDLRRGEQYF. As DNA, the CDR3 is TGTGCCTGGAGTGTTAGGGGAGACCTACGGCGGGGCGAGCAGTACTTC.

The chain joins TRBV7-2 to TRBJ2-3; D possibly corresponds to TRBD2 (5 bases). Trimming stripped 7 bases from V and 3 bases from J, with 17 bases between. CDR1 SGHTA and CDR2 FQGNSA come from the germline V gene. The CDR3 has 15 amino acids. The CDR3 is CASMWASSGTDTQYF. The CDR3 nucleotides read TGTGCCAGCATGTGGGCCAGCAGCGGTACAGATACGCAGTATTTT.

The CDR3 spells CASSEPGRLSNQPQHF. The CDR3 DNA reads TGTGCCAGCAGTGAACCGGGAAGGCTTAGCAATCAGCCCCAGCATTTT. V and J are TRBV2 and TRBJ1-5, with unresolved D. CDR3 length: 16 residues. The V end was cut by 2 bases, the J end by 0 bases, with 11 bases between. The germline gives CDR1 SNHLY, CDR2 FYNNEI.

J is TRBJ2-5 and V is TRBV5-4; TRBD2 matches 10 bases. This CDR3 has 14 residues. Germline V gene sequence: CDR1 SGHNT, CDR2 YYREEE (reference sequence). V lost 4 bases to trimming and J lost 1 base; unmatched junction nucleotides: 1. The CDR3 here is CASSPSGGQETQYF. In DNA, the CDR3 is TGTGCCAGCAGCCCTAGCGGGGGCCAAGAGACCCAGTACTTC.

The CDR3 is CAEEDSNYGYTF. In DNA form, the CDR3 reads TGTGCCGAGGAGGACTCTAACTATGGCTACACCTTC. V and J are TRBV7-9 and TRBJ1-2; D unclear. The CDR3 is made up of 12 amino acids. Germline assignment: CDR1 SEHNR and CDR2 FQNEAQ (reference sequence). Deletions cut 11 bases from V and 0 bases from J, with 10 bases between.

The CDR3 loop is CASSPGQGALAGEQFF. In nucleotides, the CDR3 is TGTGCCAGCAGCCCCGGACAGGGGGCTTTGGCGGGTGAGCAGTTCTTC. V usage is TRBV13 and J usage is TRBJ2-1; 11 bases are a match to TRBD1. The CDR3 sequence is 16 residues long. The germline CDR1 and CDR2 sequences are PRHDT and FYEKMQ (reference sequence). V lost 5 bases and J lost 9; bases outside the gene matches: 12.

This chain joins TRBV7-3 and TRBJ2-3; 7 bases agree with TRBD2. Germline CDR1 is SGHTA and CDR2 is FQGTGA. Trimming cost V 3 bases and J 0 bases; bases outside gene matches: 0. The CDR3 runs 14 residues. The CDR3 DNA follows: TGTGCCAGCAGCTTTAGCGGGAGCACAGATACGCAGTATTTT. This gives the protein CASSFSGSTDTQYF.

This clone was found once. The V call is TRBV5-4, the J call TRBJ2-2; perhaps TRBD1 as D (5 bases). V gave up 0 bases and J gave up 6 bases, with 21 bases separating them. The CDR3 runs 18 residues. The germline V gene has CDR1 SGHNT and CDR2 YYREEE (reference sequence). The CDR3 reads CASSLEGGRGSKAGELFF. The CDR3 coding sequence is TGTGCCAGCAGCTTGGAAGGCGGAAGGGGATCCAAAGCCGGGGAGCTGTTTTTT.

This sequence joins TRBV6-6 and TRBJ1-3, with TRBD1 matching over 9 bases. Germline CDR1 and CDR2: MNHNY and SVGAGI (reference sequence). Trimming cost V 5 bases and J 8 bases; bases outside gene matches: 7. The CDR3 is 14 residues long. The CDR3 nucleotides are TGTGCCAGCAGTATCCGGGACAGGGTTTACACCATATATTTT. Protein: CASSIRDRVYTIYF.

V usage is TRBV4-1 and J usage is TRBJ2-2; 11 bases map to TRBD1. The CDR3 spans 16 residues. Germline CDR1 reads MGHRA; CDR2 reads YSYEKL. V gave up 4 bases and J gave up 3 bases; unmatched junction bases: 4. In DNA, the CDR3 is TGCGCCAGCAGCCGCGGACAGGGGGCTGACACCGGGGAGCTGTTTTTT. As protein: CASSRGQGADTGELFF.

The CDR3 is CASSEGGTGGDGYTF. The CDR3 DNA sequence: TGTGCCAGCAGTGAAGGCGGGACAGGGGGGGATGGCTACACCTTC. V and J are TRBV2 and TRBJ1-2; 11 bases match TRBD1. The germline CDR1 and CDR2 sequences are SNHLY and FYNNEI. The CDR3 spans 15 residues. The V segment lost 1 base and the J segment 6 bases; nucleotides outside the gene matches: 4.

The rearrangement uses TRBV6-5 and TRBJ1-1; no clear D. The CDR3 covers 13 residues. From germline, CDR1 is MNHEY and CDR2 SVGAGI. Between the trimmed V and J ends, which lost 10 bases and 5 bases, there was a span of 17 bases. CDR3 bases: TGTGCCACCCGGCCCACCCCGGGTACTGAAGCTTTCTTT. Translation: CATRPTPGTEAFF.

CDR3 sequence: CASSSGQGYGYTF. As DNA, the CDR3 is TGTGCCAGTAGTTCCGGACAGGGCTATGGCTACACCTTC. V and J are TRBV19 and TRBJ1-2; TRBD1 matches 8 bases. The germline V gene has CDR1 LNHDA and CDR2 SQIVND (reference sequence). V shed 5 bases and J 4 bases; nucleotides not matched to a gene: 3. The CDR3 is 13 amino acids.

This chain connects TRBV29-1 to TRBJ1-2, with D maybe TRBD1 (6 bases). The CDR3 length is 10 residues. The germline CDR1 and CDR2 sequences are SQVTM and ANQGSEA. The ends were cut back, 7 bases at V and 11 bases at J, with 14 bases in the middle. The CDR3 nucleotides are TGCAGCGCCGCAGGGGAAAGATACACCTTC. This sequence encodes CSAAGERYTF.

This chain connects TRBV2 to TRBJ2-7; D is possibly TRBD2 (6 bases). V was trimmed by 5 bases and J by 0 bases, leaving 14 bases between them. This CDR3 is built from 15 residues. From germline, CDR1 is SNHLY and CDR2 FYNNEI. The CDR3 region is CASSSSGVTSYEQYF. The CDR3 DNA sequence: TGTGCCAGCAGTTCGTCGGGGGTTACCTCCTACGAGCAGTACTTC.